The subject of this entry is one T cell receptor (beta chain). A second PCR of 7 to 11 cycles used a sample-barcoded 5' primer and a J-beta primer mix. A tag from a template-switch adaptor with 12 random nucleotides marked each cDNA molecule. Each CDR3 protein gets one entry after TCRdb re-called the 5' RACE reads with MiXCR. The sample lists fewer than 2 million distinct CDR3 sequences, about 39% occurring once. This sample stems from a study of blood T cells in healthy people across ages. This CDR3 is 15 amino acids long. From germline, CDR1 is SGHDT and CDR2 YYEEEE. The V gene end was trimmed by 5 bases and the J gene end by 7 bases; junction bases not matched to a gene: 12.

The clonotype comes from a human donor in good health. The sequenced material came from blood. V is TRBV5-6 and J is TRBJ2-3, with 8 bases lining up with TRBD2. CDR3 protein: CASRVRGGLGNTQYF. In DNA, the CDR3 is TGTGCCAGCAGGGTCCGGGGGGGGTTGGGGAATACGCAGTATTTT.